This passage covers 4 T cell receptor beta chains from one sample sequenced in a study of blood T cell repertoires in COVID-19. Profiled with immunoSEQ multiplex PCR; TCRdb holds only in-frame clones, not every one. The sample has a few hundred thousand clones, around four fifths seen once. Sequenced sample: PBMCs or T cells enriched from blood (not recorded which). These receptors came from a man under 40 with acute COVID-19.

The chain carries TRBV29-1 and TRBJ1-2; perhaps TRBD1 as D (5 bases). Germline CDR1 is SQVTM and CDR2 is ANQGSEA. V dropped 7 bases and J dropped 0 bases, with 15 bases sitting between them. This CDR3 spans 14 amino acids. The chain's CDR3 is CSALLQDPNYGYTF. For the CDR3, the DNA is TGCAGCGCCCTTCTACAGGATCCTAACTATGGCTACACCTTC. The variable domain in full, completed from reference TRBV29-1 and TRBJ1-2, reads SAVISQKPSRDICQRGTSLTIQCQVDSQVTMMFWYRQQPGQSLTLIATANQGSEATYESGFVIDKFPISRPNLTFSTLTVSNMSPEDSSIYLCSALLQDPNYGYTFGSGTRLTVV.

This clone was detected many times. This chain joins TRBV5-1 and TRBJ2-3; 9 bases align to TRBD1. Germline assignment: CDR1 SGHRS and CDR2 YFSETQ. The CDR3 is 17 amino acids. J was trimmed by 5 bases and V by 2 bases; bases with no gene match: 12. The CDR3 sequence: CASSFLTGTGKGDTQYF. CDR3 coding DNA: TGCGCCAGCAGCTTCTTAACCGGGACAGGGAAAGGAGATACGCAGTATTTT. Full variable domain (outside the CDR3, taken from reference TRBV5-1 and TRBJ2-3): KAGVTQTPRYLIKTRGQQVTLSCSPISGHRSVSWYQQTPGQGLQFLFEYFSETQRNKGNFPGRFSGRQFSNSRSEMNVSTLELGDSALYLCASSFLTGTGKGDTQYFGPGTRLTVL.

The chain carries TRBV10-1 and TRBJ2-5, with 7 bases matching TRBD1. The CDR3 runs 17 residues. Trimming took 0 bases from V and 4 from J; bases not matched to a gene: 11. Germline CDR1 reads WNHNN; CDR2 reads SYGVQD (reference sequence). CDR3 sequence (DNA): TGCGCCAGCAGTGAGTCTGTTGGACACCCAGGGGGAGAGACCCAGTACTTC. Amino acids: CASSESVGHPGGETQYF.

This clone was seen only once. The chain carries TRBV29-1 and TRBJ2-1, with D possibly TRBD2 on 5 matching bases. The CDR3 totals 12 residues. Trimming pared 5 bases from V and 9 bases from J, leaving 14 bases between. Germline V gene lookup returns CDR1 SQVTM and CDR2 ANQGSEA. As DNA, the CDR3 is TGCAGCGTTAGAGGGCAAACCGGTGAGCAGTTCTTC. The encoded protein is CSVRGQTGEQFF.